These 16 T cell receptor beta chains were sequenced from one sample in a study of regulatory T cells in long-lasting Graves disease. Time point denoted: newly diagnosed GD, antithyroid drugs for less than 3 months. The TCR library was prepared using RNA isolated from PBMCs. To make TCR beta libraries, researchers used iRepertoire HTBI primers and Arm-PCR of CDR3 regions. TCRdb ran MiXCR on the multiplex PCR reads and lists one entry per CDR3 protein. The table has 300,000 to 400,000 distinct CDR3 sequences, 16% seen once. This same sample was also taken into another study, of T cells in Graves' hyperthyroidism and ophthalmopathy.

Sequencing was performed on peripheral blood mononuclear cells (PBMCs), taken at new diagnosis, from a patient treated with antithyroid drugs. These receptors were collected from a man aged 40-49 years with Graves disease.

The gene calls are TRBV5-1 and TRBJ2-2; 10 bases match TRBD2. Looked up from germline, CDR1 is SGHRS and CDR2 is YFSETQ. After removal of 5 bases from V and 6 bases from J, the junction contained 7 bases not matched to a gene. The CDR3 covers 15 residues. This CDR3 reads CASSLASGGAGELFF. The CDR3 DNA reads TGCGCCAGCAGTCTTGCCAGCGGGGGGGCCGGGGAGCTGTTTTTT. The entire variable domain, with the rest obtained from reference TRBV5-1 and TRBJ2-2, is as follows: KAGVTQTPRYLIKTRGQQVTLSCSPISGHRSVSWYQQTPGQGLQFLFEYFSETQRNKGNFPGRFSGRQFSNSRSEMNVSTLELGDSALYLCASSLASGGAGELFFGEGSRLTVL.

A few counts support this clonotype. J is TRBJ1-2 and V is TRBV6-1; D unclear. CDR3 length: 13 amino acids. Germline CDR1 MNHNS, CDR2 SASEGT. Trimming left V 5 bases short and J 7 bases short, with 14 bases between. CDR3 residues: CASSKGHSGGYTF. The CDR3, as DNA: TGTGCCAGCAGTAAGGGCCACTCGGGTGGCTACACCTTC.

At least ten counts were recorded for this clonotype. The chain couples TRBV11-1 to TRBJ2-6; no clear D. Per the germline V gene, CDR1 is SGHAT and CDR2 is FQDESV (reference sequence). The CDR3 is 16 residues long. The V end lost 2 bases, the J end lost 1 base, and 9 bases lay between the germline ends. CDR3 residues: CASSLLAGSGANVLTF. The CDR3, as DNA: TGTGCCAGCAGCTTACTTGCCGGGTCTGGGGCCAACGTCCTGACTTTC.

This clonotype has a count of ten or more. The chain uses TRBV10-3 and TRBJ2-7; 11 bases are shared with TRBD1. Germline assignment: CDR1 ENHRY and CDR2 SYGVKD. V shed 2 bases, J shed 2 bases, and the junction held 5 bases outside the gene matches. The CDR3 is 16 residues long. The CDR3: CAISEPEGQGAYEQYF. CDR3 bases: TGTGCCATCAGTGAGCCGGAGGGACAGGGGGCCTACGAGCAGTACTTC.

This clonotype has at least ten counts. The chain joins TRBV6-1 to TRBJ1-2; D is ambiguous. The CDR3 has 12 residues. The V gene lost 5 bases and the J gene lost 4 bases, with 8 bases spanning the gap. Germline CDR1 reads MNHNS; CDR2 reads SASEGT. CDR3 sequence (DNA): TGTGCCAGCAGTCCCCTACCCTATGGCTACACCTTC. This codes for CASSPLPYGYTF.

This clonotype showed up just a few times. The chain is built from TRBV5-6 and TRBJ1-1; the D is unclear. The CDR3 runs 15 residues. The V end lost 1 base, the J end lost 0 bases, and 10 bases lay between the germline ends. In germline, CDR1 is SGHDT, CDR2 YYEEEE. The CDR3 coding sequence is TGTGCCAGCAGCTTGACGGTTGCTTTGAACACTGAAGCTTTCTTT. Its translation: CASSLTVALNTEAFF.

This clonotype came up many times. The CDR3 is CASTWAGGSDTQYF. The DNA of the CDR3 is TGCGCCAGCACGTGGGCAGGTGGTTCAGATACGCAGTATTTT. The chain uses TRBV5-1 and TRBJ2-3; D is undetermined. In germline, CDR1 is SGHRS, CDR2 YFSETQ. The V end lost 6 bases, the J end lost 4 bases, and 15 bases lay between the germline ends. The CDR3 spans 14 residues.

A note on this clonotype: The likely explanation is a read error, given a far larger clone one base away. V is TRBV12-3 or TRBV12-4 and J is TRBJ2-5; the D gene is possibly TRBD1 (6 bases). The end of the DNA aligns better with TRBJ2-1, so the J call may be wrong. The CDR3 has 12 residues. As DNA, the CDR3 is TGTGCCAGCAGTTCCTGGGACAATAAGCAGTTCTTC. This gives the protein CASSSWDNKQFF.

This clonotype was found many times. This chain connects TRBV5-1 to TRBJ2-1, with 7 positions matching TRBD2. V lost 3 bases to trimming and J lost 6 bases; unmatched junction nucleotides: 3. In germline, CDR1 is SGHRS, CDR2 YFSETQ. This CDR3 comprises 13 residues. As DNA, the CDR3 is TGCGCCAGCAGCTCTCTAGCGGCCAATGAGCAGTTCTTC. It codes for CASSSLAANEQFF.

This clonotype has a count of ten or more. This rearrangement joins TRBV28 to TRBJ2-7, with unresolved D. Trimming stripped 3 bases from V and 6 bases from J, with 9 bases between. The CDR3 is 12 residues long. Germline loops: CDR1 MDHEN, CDR2 SYDVKM. CDR3: CASSFGSSEQYF. In nucleotides, the CDR3 is TGTGCCAGCAGTTTCGGGTCGAGCGAGCAGTACTTC.

This clonotype was picked up a small number of times. A read error may be the cause here, since a much bigger clone is one base away. The V call is TRBV12-3 or TRBV12-4, the J call TRBJ1-1; TRBD1 aligns across 8 bases. V was clipped by 6 bases and J by 4 bases; unmatched bases: 10. The CDR3 covers 15 residues. CDR3 loop: CASSWWAGGATEAFF. Written as DNA, the CDR3 is TGTGCCAGCAGCTGGTGGGCAGGGGGCGCCACTGAAGCTTTCTTT.

J is TRBJ1-5 and V is TRBV20-1; possible D gene TRBD1, 6 bases. Germline CDR1 is DFQATT and CDR2 is SNEGSKA (reference sequence). The CDR3 is made up of 14 amino acids. Deletions cut 4 bases from V and 6 bases from J, with 16 bases between. In DNA form, the CDR3 reads TGCAGTGCTAATCCTACAGGGCAGGGTCAGCCCCAGCATTTT. This sequence encodes CSANPTGQGQPQHF.

This clonotype was seen more than once but under ten times. Relative to the germline gene, one junction end is altered; a read error may explain this. The rearrangement links TRBV19 to TRBJ2-5, with a weak D call TRBD2 (6 bases). The CDR3 has 13 amino acids. From germline, CDR1 is LNHDA and CDR2 SQIVND (reference sequence). The CDR3 sequence: CASSRGDQETQYF. Written as DNA, the CDR3 is TGTGCCAGTAGTAGGGGGGACCAGGAGACCCAGTACTTC.

The chain has TRBV20-1 and TRBJ1-4; D possibly corresponds to TRBD1 (5 bases). The CDR3 has 13 amino acids. Between the trimmed V and J ends, which lost 6 bases and 8 bases, there was a span of 16 bases. Germline-derived CDR1 and CDR2 are DFQATT and SNEGSKA (reference sequence). CDR3 region: CSALAPGWEKLFF. The CDR3, as DNA: TGCAGTGCCCTCGCCCCAGGGTGGGAAAAACTGTTTTTT.

This clonotype was detected many times. The rearrangement links TRBV5-1 to TRBJ2-5, with D perhaps matching TRBD1 (6 bases). CDR3 length equals 14 residues. CDR1 is SGHRS, CDR2 YFSETQ, per germline. V was clipped by 1 base and J by 5 bases, with 12 bases between them. CDR3 loop: CASSLNRVWETQYF. CDR3 coding DNA: TGCGCCAGCAGCTTGAACAGGGTATGGGAGACCCAGTACTTC.

This clonotype has a count of ten or more. J is TRBJ2-5 and V is TRBV5-4; possibly TRBD2 for D (7 bases). CDR1 and CDR2 from the germline V gene are SGHNT and YYREEE (reference sequence). Trimming removed 0 bases at V and 4 bases at J, with 13 bases between. This CDR3 contains 15 residues. The CDR3 DNA is TGTGCCAGCAGCTTGGTGCCAGGGGAGGGAGAGACCCAGTACTTC. The encoded protein is CASSLVPGEGETQYF.